The clone carrying this T cell receptor (beta chain) was observed a single time. CDR1 is SGHVS and CDR2 is FNYEAQ in the germline V gene. V lost 5 bases, J lost 0 bases, and 11 bases lay in between. The CDR3 runs 15 residues. The data belong to a study of blood T cell repertoires in COVID-19. Study-wide context: PBMCs, B-cell-depleted T cells, or T cells provided the cDNA or gDNA that made up the material.

Assay: immunoSEQ multiplex PCR; the TCRdb copy retains only in-frame clones and omits some. Of about 260,000 clones in the sample, 75% to 90% were seen once. The chain employs TRBV7-6 and TRBJ2-1, with D possibly matching TRBD1 (6 bases). This clonotype was obtained from a woman in her 30s with acute COVID-19. The sample taken for sequencing was PBMCs or T cells enriched from blood (not recorded which). The CDR3 nucleotides read TGTGCCAGCAGCCTTCAGGGGAGCTCCTACAATGAGCAGTTCTTC. Protein: CASSLQGSSYNEQFF.